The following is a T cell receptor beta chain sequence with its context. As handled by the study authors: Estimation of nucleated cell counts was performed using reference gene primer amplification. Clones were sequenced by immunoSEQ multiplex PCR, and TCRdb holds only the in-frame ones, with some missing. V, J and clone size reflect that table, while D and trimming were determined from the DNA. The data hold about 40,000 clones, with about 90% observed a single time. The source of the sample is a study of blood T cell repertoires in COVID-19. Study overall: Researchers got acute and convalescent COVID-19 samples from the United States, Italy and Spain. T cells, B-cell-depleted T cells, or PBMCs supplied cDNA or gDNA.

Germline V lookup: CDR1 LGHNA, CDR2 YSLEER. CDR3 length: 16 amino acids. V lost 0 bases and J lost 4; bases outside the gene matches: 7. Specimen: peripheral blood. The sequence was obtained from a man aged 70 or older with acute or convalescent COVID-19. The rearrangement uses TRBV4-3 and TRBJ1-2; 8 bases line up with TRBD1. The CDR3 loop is CASSQDTARGPYGYTF. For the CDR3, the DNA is TGCGCCAGCAGCCAAGATACCGCCAGGGGGCCCTATGGCTACACCTTC.